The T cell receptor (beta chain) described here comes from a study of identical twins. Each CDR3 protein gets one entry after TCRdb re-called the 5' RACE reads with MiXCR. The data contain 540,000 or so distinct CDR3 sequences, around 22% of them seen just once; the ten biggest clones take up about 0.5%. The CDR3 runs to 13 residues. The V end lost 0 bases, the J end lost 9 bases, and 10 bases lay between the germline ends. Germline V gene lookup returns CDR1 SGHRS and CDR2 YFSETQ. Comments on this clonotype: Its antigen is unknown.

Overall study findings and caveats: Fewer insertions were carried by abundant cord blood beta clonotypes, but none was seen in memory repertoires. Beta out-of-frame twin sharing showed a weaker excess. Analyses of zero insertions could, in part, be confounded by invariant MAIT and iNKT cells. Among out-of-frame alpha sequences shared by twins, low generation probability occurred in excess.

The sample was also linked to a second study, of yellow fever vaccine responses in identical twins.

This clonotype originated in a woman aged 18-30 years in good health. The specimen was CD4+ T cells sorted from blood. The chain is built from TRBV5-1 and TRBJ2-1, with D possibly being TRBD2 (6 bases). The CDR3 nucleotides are TGCGCCAGCAGCTTGGAGACTAGAAGTGAGCAGTTCTTC. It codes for CASSLETRSEQFF.